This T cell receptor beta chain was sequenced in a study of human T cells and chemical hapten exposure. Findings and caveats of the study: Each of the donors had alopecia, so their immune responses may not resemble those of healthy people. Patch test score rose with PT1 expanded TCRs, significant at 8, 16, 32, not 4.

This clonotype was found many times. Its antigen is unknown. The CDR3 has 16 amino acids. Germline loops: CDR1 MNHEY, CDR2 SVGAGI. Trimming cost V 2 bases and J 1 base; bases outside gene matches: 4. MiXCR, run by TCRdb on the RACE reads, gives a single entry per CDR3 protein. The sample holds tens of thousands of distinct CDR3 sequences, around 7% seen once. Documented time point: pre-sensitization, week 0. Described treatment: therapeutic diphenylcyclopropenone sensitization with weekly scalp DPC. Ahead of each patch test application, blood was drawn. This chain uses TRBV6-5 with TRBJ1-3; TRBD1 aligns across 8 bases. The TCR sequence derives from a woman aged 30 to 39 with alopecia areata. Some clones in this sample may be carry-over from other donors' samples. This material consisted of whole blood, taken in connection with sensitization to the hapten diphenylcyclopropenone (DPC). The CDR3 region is CASSYRTGTSGNTIYF. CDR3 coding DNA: TGTGCCAGCAGTTACCGGACAGGGACATCTGGAAACACCATATATTTT.